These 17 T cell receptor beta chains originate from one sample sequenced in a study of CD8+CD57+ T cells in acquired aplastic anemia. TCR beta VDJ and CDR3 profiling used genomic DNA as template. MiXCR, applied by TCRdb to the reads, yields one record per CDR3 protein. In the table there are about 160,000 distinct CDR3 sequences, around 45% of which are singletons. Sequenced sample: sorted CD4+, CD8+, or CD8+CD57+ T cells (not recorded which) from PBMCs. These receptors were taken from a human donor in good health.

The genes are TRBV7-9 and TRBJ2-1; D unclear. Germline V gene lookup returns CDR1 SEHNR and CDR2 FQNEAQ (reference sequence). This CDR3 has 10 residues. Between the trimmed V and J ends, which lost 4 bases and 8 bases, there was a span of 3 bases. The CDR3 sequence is CASSSDEQFF. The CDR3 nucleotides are TGTGCCAGCAGCTCCGATGAGCAGTTCTTC.

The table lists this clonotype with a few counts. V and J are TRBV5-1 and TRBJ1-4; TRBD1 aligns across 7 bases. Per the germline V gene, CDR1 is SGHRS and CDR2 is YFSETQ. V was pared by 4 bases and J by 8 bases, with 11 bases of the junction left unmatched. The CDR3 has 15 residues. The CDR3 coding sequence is TGCGCCAGCAGCGAGGGGGCACTACAGGGGGAAAAACTGTTTTTT. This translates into CASSEGALQGEKLFF.

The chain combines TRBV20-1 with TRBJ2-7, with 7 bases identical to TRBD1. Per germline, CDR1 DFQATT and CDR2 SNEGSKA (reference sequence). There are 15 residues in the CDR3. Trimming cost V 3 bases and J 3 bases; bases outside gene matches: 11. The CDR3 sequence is CSASDPRQGSYEQYF. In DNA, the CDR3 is TGCAGTGCTAGTGACCCCCGACAGGGTAGCTACGAGCAGTACTTC.

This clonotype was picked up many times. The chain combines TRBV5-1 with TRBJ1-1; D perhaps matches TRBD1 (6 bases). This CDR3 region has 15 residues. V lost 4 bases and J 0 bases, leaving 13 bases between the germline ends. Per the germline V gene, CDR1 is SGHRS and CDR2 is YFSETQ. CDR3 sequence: CASSPGQSMNTEAFF. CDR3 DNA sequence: TGCGCCAGCAGCCCCGGACAGAGTATGAACACTGAAGCTTTCTTT. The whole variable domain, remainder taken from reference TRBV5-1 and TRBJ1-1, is KAGVTQTPRYLIKTRGQQVTLSCSPISGHRSVSWYQQTPGQGLQFLFEYFSETQRNKGNFPGRFSGRQFSNSRSEMNVSTLELGDSALYLCASSPGQSMNTEAFFGQGTRLTVV.

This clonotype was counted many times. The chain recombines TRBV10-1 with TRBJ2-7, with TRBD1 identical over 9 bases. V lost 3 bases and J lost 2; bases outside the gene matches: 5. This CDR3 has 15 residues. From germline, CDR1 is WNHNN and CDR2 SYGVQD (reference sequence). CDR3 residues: CASSDLRTGAYEQYF. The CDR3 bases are TGCGCCAGCAGTGACCTTCGGACAGGGGCCTACGAGCAGTACTTC.

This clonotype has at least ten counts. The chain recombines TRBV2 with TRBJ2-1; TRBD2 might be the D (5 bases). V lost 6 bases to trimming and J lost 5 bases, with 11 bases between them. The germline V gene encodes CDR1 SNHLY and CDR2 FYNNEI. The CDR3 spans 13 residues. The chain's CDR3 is CASRLGLNNEQFF. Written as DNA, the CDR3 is TGTGCCAGCAGGCTCGGACTGAACAATGAGCAGTTCTTC.

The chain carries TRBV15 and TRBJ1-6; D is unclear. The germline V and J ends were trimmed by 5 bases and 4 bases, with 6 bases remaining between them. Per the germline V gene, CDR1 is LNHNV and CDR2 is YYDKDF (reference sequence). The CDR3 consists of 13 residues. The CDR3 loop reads CATSEGYNSPLHF. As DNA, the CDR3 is TGTGCCACCAGCGAAGGGTATAATTCACCCCTCCACTTT.

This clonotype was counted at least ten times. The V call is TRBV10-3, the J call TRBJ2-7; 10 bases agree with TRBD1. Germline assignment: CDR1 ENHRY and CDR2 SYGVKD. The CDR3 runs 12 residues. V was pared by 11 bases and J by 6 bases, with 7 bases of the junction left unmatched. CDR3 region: CAAGTGVSEQYF. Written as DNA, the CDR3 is TGTGCCGCCGGGACAGGGGTTTCCGAGCAGTACTTC.

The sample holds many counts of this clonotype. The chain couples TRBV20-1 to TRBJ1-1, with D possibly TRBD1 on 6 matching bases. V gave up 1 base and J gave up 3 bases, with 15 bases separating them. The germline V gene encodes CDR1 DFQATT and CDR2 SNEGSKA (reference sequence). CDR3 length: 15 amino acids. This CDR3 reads CSARARGIRDTEAFF. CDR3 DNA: TGCAGTGCTAGAGCCAGGGGTATTCGGGACACTGAAGCTTTCTTT.

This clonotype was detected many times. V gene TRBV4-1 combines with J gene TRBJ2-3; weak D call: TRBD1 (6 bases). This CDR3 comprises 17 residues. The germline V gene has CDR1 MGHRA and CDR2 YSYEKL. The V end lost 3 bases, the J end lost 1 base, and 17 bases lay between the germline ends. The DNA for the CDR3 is TGCGCCAGCAGCCAGGGGGCGGCGGGCCGAGGCACAGATACGCAGTATTTT. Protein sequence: CASSQGAAGRGTDTQYF.

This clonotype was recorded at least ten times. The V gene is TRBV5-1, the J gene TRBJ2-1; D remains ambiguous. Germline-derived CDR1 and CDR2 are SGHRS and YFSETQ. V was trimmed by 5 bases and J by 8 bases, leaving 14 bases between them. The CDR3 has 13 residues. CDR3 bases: TGCGCCAGCAGTCTGAGTTCCAGCTATGAGCAGTTCTTC. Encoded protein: CASSLSSSYEQFF.

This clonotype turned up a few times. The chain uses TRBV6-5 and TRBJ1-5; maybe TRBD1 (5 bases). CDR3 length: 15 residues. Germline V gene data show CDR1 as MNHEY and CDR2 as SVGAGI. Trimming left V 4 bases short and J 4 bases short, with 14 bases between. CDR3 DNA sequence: TGTGCCAGCAGTTTGTTAGGGGAGGGGAATCAGCCCCAGCATTTT. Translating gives CASSLLGEGNQPQHF.

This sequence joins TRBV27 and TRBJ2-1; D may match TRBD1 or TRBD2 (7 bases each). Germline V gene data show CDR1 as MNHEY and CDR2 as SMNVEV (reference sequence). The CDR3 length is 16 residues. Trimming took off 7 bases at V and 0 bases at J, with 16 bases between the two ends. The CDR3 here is CASKEGRGLSYNEQFF. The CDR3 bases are TGTGCCAGCAAAGAAGGGAGGGGGCTCTCCTACAATGAGCAGTTCTTC.

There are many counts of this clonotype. The CDR3 DNA reads as TGTGCCAGCACCATGTCGTTGTTAGCGGGAGGGGTTGGCGAGCAGTACTTC. It encodes CASTMSLLAGGVGEQYF. This chain connects TRBV12-3 or TRBV12-4 to TRBJ2-7, with TRBD2 matching over 11 bases. V gave up 7 bases and J gave up 6 bases; unmatched junction bases: 17. This CDR3 spans 17 amino acids.

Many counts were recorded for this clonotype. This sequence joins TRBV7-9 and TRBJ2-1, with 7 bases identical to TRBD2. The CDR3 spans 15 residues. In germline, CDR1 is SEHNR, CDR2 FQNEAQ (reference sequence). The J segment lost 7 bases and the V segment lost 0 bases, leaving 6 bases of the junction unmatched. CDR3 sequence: CASSLAGGNPNEQFF. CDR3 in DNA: TGTGCCAGCAGCTTAGCGGGGGGGAATCCGAATGAGCAGTTCTTC.

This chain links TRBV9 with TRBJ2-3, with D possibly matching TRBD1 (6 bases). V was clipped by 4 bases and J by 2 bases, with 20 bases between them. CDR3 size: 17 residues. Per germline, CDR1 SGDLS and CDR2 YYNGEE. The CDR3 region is CASSLNSGTPFTDTQYF. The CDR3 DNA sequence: TGTGCCAGCAGCCTAAACTCCGGGACACCGTTCACAGATACGCAGTATTTT.

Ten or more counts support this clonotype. The CDR3 DNA reads as TGTGCCACCAGTACCGGTCTAGCGGGATATAGGAATGAGCAGTTCTTC. Translation gives CATSTGLAGYRNEQFF. This chain connects TRBV24-1 to TRBJ2-1; 9 nucleotides line up with TRBD2. The J segment lost 7 bases and the V segment lost 6 bases, leaving 12 bases of the junction unmatched. The CDR3 totals 16 residues. Germline V CDR1 and CDR2: KGHDR, SFDVKD.